This T cell receptor beta chain is from a study of naive and memory T cell subsets. Study-level points and caveats: TCR transcript changes with activation or differentiation may affect this RNA method.

TCR cDNA received a 3' ligated oligonucleotide that carried a UMI. Whole-blood samples were under 3 ml of peripheral blood from healthy adult volunteers. Input was roughly 1 to 1000 ng of DNase-treated total RNA without cell sorting. The SP2 primer and nested alpha and beta constant region primers amplified ligated cDNA in four rounds. For blood and skin samples, reverse transcription used TCR alpha and beta constant primers. One entry per CDR3 protein results from TCRdb running MiXCR on the 5' RACE reads. In the table there are 58,000 or so distinct CDR3 sequences, around 7.3% of which are singletons. CDR1 and CDR2 from the germline V gene are LGHNA and YSLEER. V was pared by 4 bases and J by 1 base, with 13 bases between. The CDR3 covers 15 residues. This clonotype has a handful of counts. Antigen: not known.

The TCR originated in a female donor in good health. This rearrangement joins TRBV4-3 to TRBJ1-1; D is unclear. CDR3 protein: CASSPLPTANTEAFF. In DNA form, the CDR3 reads TGCGCCAGCAGCCCTCTCCCCACAGCGAACACTGAAGCTTTCTTT.